The following is a T cell receptor beta chain sequence with its context. This CDR3 contains 11 residues. Trimming stripped 7 bases from V and 12 bases from J, with 13 bases between. Germline V gives CDR1 SGHTA, CDR2 FQGNSA. This sample was taken from a study of blood T cell repertoires in COVID-19. About the research overall: Donors in the United States, Italy and Spain gave samples during acute or convalescent COVID-19. T cells, B-cell-depleted T cells, or PBMCs supplied cDNA or gDNA.

The participants were between 18 and 89 years old and came from roughly 24 US areas. Participants were placed into cohorts based on the clinical history they reported. The data were produced by immunoSEQ multiplex PCR, yet TCRdb's version contains in-frame clones alone and is incomplete. The profile shows 230,000 or so clones, roughly 89% of them singletons. The TCR originated in a woman between 40 and 50 years old with acute COVID-19. Sequences were obtained from PBMCs or T cells enriched from blood (not recorded which). The chain employs TRBV7-2 and TRBJ2-1, with D hard to call. CDR3 in amino acids: CASTLERVQFF. The DNA for the CDR3 is TGTGCCAGCACCCTAGAACGGGTGCAGTTCTTC.